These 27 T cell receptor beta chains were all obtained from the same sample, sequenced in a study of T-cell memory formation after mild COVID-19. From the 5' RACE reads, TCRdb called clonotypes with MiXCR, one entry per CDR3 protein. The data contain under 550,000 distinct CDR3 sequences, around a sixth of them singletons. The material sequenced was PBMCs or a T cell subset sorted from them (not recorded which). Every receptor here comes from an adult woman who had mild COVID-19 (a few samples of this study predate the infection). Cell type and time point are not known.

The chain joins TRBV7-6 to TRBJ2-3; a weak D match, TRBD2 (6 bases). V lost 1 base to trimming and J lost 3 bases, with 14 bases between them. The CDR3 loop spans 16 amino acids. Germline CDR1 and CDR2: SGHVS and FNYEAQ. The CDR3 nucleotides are TGTGCCAGCAGCTTAGGGACACTGGGGGGAACAGATACGCAGTATTTT. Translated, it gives CASSLGTLGGTDTQYF.

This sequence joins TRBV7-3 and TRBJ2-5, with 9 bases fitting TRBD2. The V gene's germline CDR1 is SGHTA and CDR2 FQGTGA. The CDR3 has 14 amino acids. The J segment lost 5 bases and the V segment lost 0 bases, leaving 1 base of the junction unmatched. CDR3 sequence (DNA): TGTGCCAGCAGCTTAACTAGCGGGAGTGAGACCCAGTACTTC. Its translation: CASSLTSGSETQYF.

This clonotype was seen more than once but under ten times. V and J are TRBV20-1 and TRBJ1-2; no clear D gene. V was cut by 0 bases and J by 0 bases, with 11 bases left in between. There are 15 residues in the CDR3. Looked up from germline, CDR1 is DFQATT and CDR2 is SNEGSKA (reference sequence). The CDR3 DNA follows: TGCAGTGCTAGAGATCAGAGGGTAGCTAACTATGGCTACACCTTC. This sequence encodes CSARDQRVANYGYTF.

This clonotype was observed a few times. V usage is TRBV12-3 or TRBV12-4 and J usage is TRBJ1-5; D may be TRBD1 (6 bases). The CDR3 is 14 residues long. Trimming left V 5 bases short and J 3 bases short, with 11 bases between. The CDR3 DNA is TGTGCCAGCAGTCGACAGGCTCACAATCAGCCCCAGCATTTT. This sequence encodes CASSRQAHNQPQHF.

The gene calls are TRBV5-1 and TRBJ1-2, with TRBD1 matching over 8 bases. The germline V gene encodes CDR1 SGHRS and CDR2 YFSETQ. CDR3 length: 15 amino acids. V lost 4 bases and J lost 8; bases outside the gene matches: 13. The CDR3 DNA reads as TGCGCCAGCAGCCCCGTCAGGGGGCAGAGGGAGGGCTACACCTTC. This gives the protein CASSPVRGQREGYTF. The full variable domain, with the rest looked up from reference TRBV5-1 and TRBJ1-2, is KAGVTQTPRYLIKTRGQQVTLSCSPISGHRSVSWYQQTPGQGLQFLFEYFSETQRNKGNFPGRFSGRQFSNSRSEMNVSTLELGDSALYLCASSPVRGQREGYTFGSGTRLTVV.

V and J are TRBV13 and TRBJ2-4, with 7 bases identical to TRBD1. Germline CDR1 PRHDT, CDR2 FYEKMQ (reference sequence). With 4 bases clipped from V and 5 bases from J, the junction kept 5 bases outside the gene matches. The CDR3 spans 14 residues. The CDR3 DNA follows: TGTGCCAGCAGCTCGGACGGGACAGAAAACATTCAGTACTTC. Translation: CASSSDGTENIQYF.

The CDR3 DNA sequence: TGTGCCAGCAGCGTAGGGGCGGGAGGCCACACAGATACGCAGTATTTT. Its protein product is CASSVGAGGHTDTQYF. This sequence joins TRBV9 and TRBJ2-3, with 8 bases fitting TRBD2. V lost 0 bases, J lost 2 bases, and 5 bases stayed unmatched. CDR1 and CDR2 from the germline V gene are SGDLS and YYNGEE. The CDR3 has 16 amino acids.

The CDR3 DNA reads as TGTGCCAGCAGCCAAGTTGGGGACCTAAACCCCTATGGCTACACCTTC. Translation gives CASSQVGDLNPYGYTF. The chain carries TRBV14 and TRBJ1-2; D possibly corresponds to TRBD1 (5 bases). The V gene's germline CDR1 is SGHDN and CDR2 FVKESK. Trimming took 1 base from V and 4 from J, leaving 16 bases between them. The CDR3 has 16 residues.

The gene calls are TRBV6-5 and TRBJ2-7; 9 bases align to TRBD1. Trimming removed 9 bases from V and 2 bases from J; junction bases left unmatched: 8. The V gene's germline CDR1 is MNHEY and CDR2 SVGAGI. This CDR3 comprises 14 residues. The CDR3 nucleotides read TGTGCCAGTTACCGGGACAGGGATCCCTACGAGCAGTACTTC. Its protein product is CASYRDRDPYEQYF.

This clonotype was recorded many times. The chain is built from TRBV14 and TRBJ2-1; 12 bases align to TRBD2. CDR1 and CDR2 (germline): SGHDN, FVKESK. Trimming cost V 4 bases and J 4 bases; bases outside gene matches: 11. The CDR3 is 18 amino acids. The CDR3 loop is CASSRQRGTSGLYNEQFF. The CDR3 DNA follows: TGTGCCAGCAGCCGTCAACGAGGGACTAGCGGGCTTTACAATGAGCAGTTCTTC.

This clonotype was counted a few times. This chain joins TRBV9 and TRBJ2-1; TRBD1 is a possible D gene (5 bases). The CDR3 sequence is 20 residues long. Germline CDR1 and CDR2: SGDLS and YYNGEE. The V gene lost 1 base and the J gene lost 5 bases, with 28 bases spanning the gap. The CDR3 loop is CASSVSPIRGGPGPHNEQFF. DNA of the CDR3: TGTGCCAGCAGCGTATCCCCGATTAGGGGTGGCCCCGGCCCCCACAATGAGCAGTTCTTC.

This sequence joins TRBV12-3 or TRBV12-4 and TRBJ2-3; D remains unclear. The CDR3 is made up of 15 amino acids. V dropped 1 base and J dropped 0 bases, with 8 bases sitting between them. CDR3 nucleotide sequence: TGTGCCAGCAGTTTAGGTGTGACTAGCACAGATACGCAGTATTTT. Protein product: CASSLGVTSTDTQYF.

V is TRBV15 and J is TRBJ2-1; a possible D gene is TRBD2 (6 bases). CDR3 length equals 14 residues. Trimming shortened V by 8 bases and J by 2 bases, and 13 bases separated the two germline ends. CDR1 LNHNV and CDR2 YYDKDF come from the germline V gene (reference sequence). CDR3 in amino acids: CATVPSAPYNEQFF. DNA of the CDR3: TGTGCCACCGTTCCTAGCGCTCCCTACAATGAGCAGTTCTTC.

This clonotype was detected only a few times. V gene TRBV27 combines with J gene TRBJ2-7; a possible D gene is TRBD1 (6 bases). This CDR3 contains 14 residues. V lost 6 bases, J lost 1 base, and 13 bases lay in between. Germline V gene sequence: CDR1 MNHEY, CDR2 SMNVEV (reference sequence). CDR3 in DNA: TGTGCCAGCAGACCCTGGGGGCAGTCCTACGAGCAGTACTTC. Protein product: CASRPWGQSYEQYF.

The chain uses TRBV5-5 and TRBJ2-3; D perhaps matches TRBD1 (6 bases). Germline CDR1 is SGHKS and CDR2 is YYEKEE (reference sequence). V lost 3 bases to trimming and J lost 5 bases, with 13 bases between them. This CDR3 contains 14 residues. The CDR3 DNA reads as TGTGCCAGCAGCTCCGGGGACACGCGAGATACGCAGTATTTT. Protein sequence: CASSSGDTRDTQYF.

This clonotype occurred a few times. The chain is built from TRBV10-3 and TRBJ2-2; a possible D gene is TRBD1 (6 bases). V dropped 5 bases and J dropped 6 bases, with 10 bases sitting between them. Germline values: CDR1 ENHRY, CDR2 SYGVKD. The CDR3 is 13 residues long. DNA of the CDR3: TGTGCCATCAGTCCCAAGGGGGCCGGGGAGCTGTTTTTT. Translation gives CAISPKGAGELFF.

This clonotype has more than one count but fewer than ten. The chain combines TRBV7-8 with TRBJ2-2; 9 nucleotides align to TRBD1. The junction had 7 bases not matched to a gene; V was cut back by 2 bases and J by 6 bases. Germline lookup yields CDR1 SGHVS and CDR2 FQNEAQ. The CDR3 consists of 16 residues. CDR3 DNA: TGTGCCAGCAGCTTAAGGACAGGGGTAGATCCCGGGGAGCTGTTTTTT. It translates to CASSLRTGVDPGELFF.

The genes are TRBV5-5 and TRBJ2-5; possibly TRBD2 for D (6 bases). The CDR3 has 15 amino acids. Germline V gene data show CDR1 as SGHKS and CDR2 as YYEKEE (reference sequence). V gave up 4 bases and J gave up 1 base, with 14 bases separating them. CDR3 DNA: TGTGCCAGCAGCCAATCGCAGGGACTCCAAGAGACCCAGTACTTC. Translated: CASSQSQGLQETQYF.

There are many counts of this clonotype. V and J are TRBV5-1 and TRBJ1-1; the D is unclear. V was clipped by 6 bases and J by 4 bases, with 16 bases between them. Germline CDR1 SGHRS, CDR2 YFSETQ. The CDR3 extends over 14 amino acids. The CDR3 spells CASTAGGRSTEAFF. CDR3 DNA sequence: TGCGCCAGCACCGCGGGTGGGCGGAGCACTGAAGCTTTCTTT.

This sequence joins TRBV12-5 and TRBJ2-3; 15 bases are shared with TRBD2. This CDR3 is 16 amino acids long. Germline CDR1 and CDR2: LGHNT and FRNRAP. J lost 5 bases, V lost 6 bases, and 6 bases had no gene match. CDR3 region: CASGRGLAGGVDTQYF. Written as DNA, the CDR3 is TGTGCTAGTGGCAGGGGACTAGCGGGAGGAGTAGATACGCAGTATTTT. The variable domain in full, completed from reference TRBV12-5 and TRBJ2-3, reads DARVTQTPRHKVTEMGQEVTMRCQPILGHNTVFWYRQTMMQGLELLAYFRNRAPLDDSGMPKDRFSAEMPDATLATLKIQPSEPRDSAVYFCASGRGLAGGVDTQYFGPGTRLTVL.

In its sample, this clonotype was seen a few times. This CDR3 is CASSYSRPGLAPYNEQFF. CDR3 DNA: TGTGCCAGCAGTTACTCCCGTCCGGGACTAGCGCCCTACAATGAGCAGTTCTTC. The V gene is TRBV6-5, the J gene TRBJ2-1; 10 bases map to TRBD2. Germline lookup yields CDR1 MNHEY and CDR2 SVGAGI. The CDR3 is made up of 18 amino acids. With 0 bases clipped from V and 2 bases from J, the junction kept 7 bases outside the gene matches.

The CDR3 loop reads CASSQVLTSARETQYF. The CDR3, as DNA: TGCGCCAGCAGCCAAGTTCTGACTAGCGCCAGAGAGACCCAGTACTTC. The chain is built from TRBV4-1 and TRBJ2-5, with 8 bases aligning to TRBD2. The CDR3 totals 16 residues. The junction had 8 bases not matched to a gene; V was cut back by 1 base and J by 4 bases. Germline-derived CDR1 and CDR2 are MGHRA and YSYEKL.

The chain's CDR3 is CSAEASKLAGAPETQYF. The CDR3, as DNA: TGCAGTGCTGAGGCCTCTAAGCTAGCGGGAGCCCCTGAGACCCAGTACTTC. The J gene is TRBJ2-5, the V gene TRBV20-1; 10 nucleotides match TRBD2. The germline gives CDR1 DFQATT, CDR2 SNEGSKA (reference sequence). The CDR3 covers 17 residues. Unmatched junction bases numbered 17, after V lost 5 bases and J lost 5 bases.

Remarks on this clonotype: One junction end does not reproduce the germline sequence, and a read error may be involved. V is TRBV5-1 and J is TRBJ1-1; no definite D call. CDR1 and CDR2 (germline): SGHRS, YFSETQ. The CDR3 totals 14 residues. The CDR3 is CASSPRKVNTEALF. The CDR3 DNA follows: TGCGCCAGCAGCCCTCGGAAGGTGAACACTGAAGCTTTATTT.

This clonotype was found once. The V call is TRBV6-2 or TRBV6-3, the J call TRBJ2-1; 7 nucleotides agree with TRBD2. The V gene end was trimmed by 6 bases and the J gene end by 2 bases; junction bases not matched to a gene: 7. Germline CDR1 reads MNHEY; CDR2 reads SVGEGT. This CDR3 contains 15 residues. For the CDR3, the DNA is TGTGCCAGCAGCTCCGGACTAGGGGCCTACAATGAGCAGTTCTTC. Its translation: CASSSGLGAYNEQFF.

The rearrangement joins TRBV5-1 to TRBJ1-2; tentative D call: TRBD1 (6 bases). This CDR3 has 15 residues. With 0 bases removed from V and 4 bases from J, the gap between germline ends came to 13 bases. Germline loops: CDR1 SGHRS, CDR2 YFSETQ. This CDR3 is CASSLAQGLSYGYTF. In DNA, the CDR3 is TGCGCCAGCAGCTTGGCACAGGGTTTGTCCTATGGCTACACCTTC.

Written as DNA, the CDR3 is TGTGCCAGCAGTTTCTTGGGAACGTTTGGGTTCTCTGGAAACACCATATATTTT. This translates into CASSFLGTFGFSGNTIYF. V usage is TRBV12-3 or TRBV12-4 and J usage is TRBJ1-3; no firm D call. V shed 3 bases and J shed 0 bases, with 18 bases lying between them. The CDR3 runs to 18 residues.